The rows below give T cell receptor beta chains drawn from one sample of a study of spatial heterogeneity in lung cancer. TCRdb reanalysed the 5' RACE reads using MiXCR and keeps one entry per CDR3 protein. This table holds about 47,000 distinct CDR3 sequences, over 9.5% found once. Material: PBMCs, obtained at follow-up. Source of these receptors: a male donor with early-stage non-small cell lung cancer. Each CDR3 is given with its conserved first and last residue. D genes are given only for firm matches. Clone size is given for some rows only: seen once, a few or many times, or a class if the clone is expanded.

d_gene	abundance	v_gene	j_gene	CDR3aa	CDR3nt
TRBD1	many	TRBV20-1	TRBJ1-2	CSALTGDHYGYTF	TGCAGTGCTCTGACAGGGGACCACTATGGCTACACCTTC
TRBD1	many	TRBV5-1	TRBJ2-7	CASSSKQGASYEQYF	TGCGCCAGCAGCTCGAAACAGGGGGCTAGCTACGAGCAGTACTTC
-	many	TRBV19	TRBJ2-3	CASSIRGLRAQYF	TGTGCCAGTAGTATAAGAGGCCTCCGGGCGCAGTATTTT
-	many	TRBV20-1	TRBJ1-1	CSAREGVAEAFF	TGCAGTGCTAGAGAAGGGGTGGCTGAAGCTTTCTTT
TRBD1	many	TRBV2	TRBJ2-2	CASSERGPGELFF	TGTGCCAGCAGTGAAAGGGGGCCCGGGGAGCTGTTTTTT
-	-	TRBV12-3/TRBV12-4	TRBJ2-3	CASSFLATDTQYF	TGTGCCAGCAGCTTCCTAGCGACAGATACGCAGTATTTT
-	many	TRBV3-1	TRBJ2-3	CASSQDRGAGRDTQYF	TGTGCCAGCAGCCAAGACCGGGGGGCGGGCAGGGATACGCAGTATTTT
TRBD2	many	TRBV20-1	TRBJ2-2	CSASPWGGNTGELFF	TGCAGTGCTAGCCCCTGGGGGGGAAACACCGGGGAGCTGTTTTTT
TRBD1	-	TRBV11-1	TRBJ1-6	CASGQGTGAVSPLHF	TGTGCCAGCGGACAAGGGACAGGGGCGGTTTCACCCCTCCACTTT
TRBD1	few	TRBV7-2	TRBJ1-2	CASSLEARQGAYGYTF	TGTGCCAGCAGCTTAGAAGCCCGACAGGGGGCCTATGGCTACACCTTC
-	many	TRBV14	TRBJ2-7	CASSGSLSYEQYF	TGTGCCAGCAGCGGGAGTTTGTCCTACGAGCAGTACTTC
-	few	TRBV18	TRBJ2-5	CASSPLGFEETQYF	TGTGCCAGCTCACCATTGGGATTTGAAGAGACCCAGTACTTC
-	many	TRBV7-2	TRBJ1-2	CASSARQTNYGYTF	TGTGCCAGCAGCGCAAGACAGACCAACTATGGCTACACCTTC
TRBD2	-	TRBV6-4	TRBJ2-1	CASSATSGGNEQFF	TGTGCCAGCAGTGCTACTAGCGGGGGCAATGAGCAGTTCTTC
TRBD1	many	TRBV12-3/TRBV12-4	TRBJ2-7	CASSSRQGYEQYF	TGTGCCAGCAGTTCCCGACAGGGGTACGAGCAGTACTTC
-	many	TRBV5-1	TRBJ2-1	CASQVPVPSSYNEQFF	TGCGCCAGCCAGGTGCCCGTCCCGAGCTCCTACAATGAGCAGTTCTTC
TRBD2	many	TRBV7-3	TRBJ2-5	CASSTRLAGEETQYF	TGTGCCAGCAGTACGCGACTAGCGGGGGAAGAGACCCAGTACTTC
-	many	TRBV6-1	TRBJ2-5	CASSEIGGYQETQYF	TGTGCCAGCAGTGAAATTGGGGGATACCAAGAGACCCAGTACTTC
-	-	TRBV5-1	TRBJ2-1	CASSSGQIYNEQFF	TGCGCCAGCAGCTCAGGACAGATTTACAATGAGCAGTTCTTC
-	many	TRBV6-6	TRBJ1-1	CASRWDPFGTEAFF	TGTGCCAGCAGGTGGGATCCCTTCGGCACTGAAGCTTTCTTT
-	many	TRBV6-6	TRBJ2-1	CASSYSSGSGGNNEQFF	TGTGCCAGCAGTTACTCATCGGGCTCAGGAGGTAACAATGAGCAGTTCTTC
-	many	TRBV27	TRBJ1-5	CASRLSQVNQPQHF	TGTGCCAGCAGACTGTCACAGGTCAATCAGCCCCAGCATTTT
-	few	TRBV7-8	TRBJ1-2	CASSPPGTLIYGYTF	TGTGCCAGCAGCCCACCCGGGACATTGATCTATGGCTACACCTTC
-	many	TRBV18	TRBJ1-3	CASSPLAGGENTIYF	TGTGCCAGCTCACCACTCGCCGGGGGCGAAAACACCATATATTTT
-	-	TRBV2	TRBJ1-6	CASSEQGHYNSPLHF	TGTGCCAGCAGTGAACAGGGACACTATAATTCACCCCTCCACTTT
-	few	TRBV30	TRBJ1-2	CAWSVGVGYTF	TGTGCCTGGAGTGTAGGGGTTGGCTACACCTTC
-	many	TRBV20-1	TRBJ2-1	CSAKGNEQFF	TGCAGTGCGAAGGGCAATGAGCAGTTCTTC
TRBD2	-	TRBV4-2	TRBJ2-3	CASSQGLGGTDTQYF	TGTGCCAGCAGCCAGGGACTAGGGGGGACAGATACGCAGTATTTT
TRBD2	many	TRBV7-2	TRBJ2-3	CASSFGLAVTDTQYF	TGTGCCAGCAGCTTCGGACTAGCGGTCACAGATACGCAGTATTTT
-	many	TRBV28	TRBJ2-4	CASNGADVQNIQYF	TGTGCCAGCAATGGGGCGGACGTCCAAAACATTCAGTACTTC
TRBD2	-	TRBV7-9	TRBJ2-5	CASSPPGLAGAETQYF	TGTGCCAGCAGCCCACCCGGACTAGCGGGAGCGGAGACCCAGTACTTC
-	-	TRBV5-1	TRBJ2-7	CANSLSHNSYEQYF	TGCGCCAACAGCTTGTCCCATAACTCCTACGAGCAGTACTTC
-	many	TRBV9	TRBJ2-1	CASSVGQNNEQFF	TGTGCCAGCAGCGTAGGTCAGAACAATGAGCAGTTCTTC
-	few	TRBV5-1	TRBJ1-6	CAGSLRPDRNSPLHF	TGCGCCGGCAGCTTGAGGCCGGATCGCAATTCACCCCTCCACTTT
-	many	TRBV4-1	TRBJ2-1	CASSQDHEQFF	TGCGCCAGCAGCCAAGACCATGAGCAGTTCTTC
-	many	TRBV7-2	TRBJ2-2	CASSLGSTGELFF	TGTGCCAGCAGCTTAGGGTCCACCGGGGAGCTGTTTTTT
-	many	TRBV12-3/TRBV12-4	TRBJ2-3	CASSSPGVVDTQYF	TGTGCCAGCAGTTCCCCAGGGGTCGTGGATACGCAGTATTTT
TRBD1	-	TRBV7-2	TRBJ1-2	CASSSRQGSRNGYTF	TGTGCCAGCAGCTCGCGACAGGGAAGTAGGAATGGCTACACCTTC
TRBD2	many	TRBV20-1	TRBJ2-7	CSARVTSGAQNRSYEQYF	TGCAGTGCTAGGGTGACTAGCGGGGCACAAAACCGCTCCTACGAGCAGTACTTC
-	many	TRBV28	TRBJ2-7	CASSTGMGYEQYF	TGTGCCAGCAGCACAGGGATGGGGTACGAGCAGTACTTC
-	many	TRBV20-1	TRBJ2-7	CSADPLSYEQYF	TGCAGTGCCGACCCTCTCTCCTACGAGCAGTACTTC
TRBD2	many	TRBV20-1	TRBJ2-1	CSVLLAGSNEQFF	TGCAGTGTCCTGCTAGCGGGATCCAATGAGCAGTTCTTC
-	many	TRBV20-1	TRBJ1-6	CSAPPGGSSYNSPLHF	TGCAGTGCGCCTCCGGGGGGGAGCTCCTATAATTCACCCCTCCACTTT